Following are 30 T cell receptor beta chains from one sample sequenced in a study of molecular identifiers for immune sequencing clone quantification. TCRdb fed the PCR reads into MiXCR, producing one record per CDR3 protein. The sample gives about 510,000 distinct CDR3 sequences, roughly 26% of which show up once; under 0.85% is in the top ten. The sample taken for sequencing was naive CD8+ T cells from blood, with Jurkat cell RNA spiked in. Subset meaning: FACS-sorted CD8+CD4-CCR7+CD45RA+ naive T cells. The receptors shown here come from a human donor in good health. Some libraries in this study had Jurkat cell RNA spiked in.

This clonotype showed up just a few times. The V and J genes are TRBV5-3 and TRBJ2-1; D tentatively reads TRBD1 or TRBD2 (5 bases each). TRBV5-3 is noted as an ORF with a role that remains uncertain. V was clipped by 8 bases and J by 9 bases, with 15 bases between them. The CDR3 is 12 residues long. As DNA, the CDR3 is TGTGCCAGCTGCTTGGGGGTTTCTGAGCAGTTCTTC. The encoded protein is CASCLGVSEQFF.

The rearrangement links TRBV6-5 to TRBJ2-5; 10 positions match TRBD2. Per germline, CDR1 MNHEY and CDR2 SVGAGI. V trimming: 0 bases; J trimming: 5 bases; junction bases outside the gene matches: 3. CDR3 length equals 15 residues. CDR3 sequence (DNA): TGTGCCAGCAGTTACTCGGGACTAGCGATGGAGACCCAGTACTTC. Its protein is CASSYSGLAMETQYF.

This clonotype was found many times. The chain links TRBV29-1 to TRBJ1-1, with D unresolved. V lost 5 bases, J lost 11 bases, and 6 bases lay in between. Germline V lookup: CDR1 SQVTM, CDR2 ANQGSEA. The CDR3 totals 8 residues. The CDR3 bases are TGCAGCGTTCCCGTGGCTTTCTTT. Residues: CSVPVAFF.

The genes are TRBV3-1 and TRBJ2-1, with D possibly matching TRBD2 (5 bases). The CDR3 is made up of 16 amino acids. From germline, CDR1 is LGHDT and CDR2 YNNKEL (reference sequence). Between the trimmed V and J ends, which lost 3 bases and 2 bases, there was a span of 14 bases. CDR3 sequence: CASSQVSGRPYNEQFF. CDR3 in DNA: TGTGCCAGCAGCCAGGTTTCGGGGAGACCCTACAATGAGCAGTTCTTC.

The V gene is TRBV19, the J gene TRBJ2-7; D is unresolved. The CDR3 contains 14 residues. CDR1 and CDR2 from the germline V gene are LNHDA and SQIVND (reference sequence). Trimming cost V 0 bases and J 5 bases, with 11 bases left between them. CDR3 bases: TGTGCCAGTAGTATAGATATCGGGCTCGACGAGCAGTACTTC. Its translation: CASSIDIGLDEQYF.

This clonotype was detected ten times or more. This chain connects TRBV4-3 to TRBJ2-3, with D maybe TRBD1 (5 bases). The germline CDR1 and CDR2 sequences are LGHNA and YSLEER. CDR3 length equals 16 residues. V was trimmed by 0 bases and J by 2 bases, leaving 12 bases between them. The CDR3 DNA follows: TGCGCCAGCAGCCAAGATCGGTCAGGGCACACAGATACGCAGTATTTT. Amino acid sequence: CASSQDRSGHTDTQYF.

CDR3 coding DNA: TGTGCCAGCAGTGGCCCTAGCGGGGGGGTTATCGGGGAGCTGTTTTTT. Protein sequence: CASSGPSGGVIGELFF. V usage is TRBV12-3 or TRBV12-4 and J usage is TRBJ2-2; TRBD2 matches at 12 bases. CDR3 length equals 16 residues. Trimming took 5 bases from V and 7 from J; bases not matched to a gene: 8.

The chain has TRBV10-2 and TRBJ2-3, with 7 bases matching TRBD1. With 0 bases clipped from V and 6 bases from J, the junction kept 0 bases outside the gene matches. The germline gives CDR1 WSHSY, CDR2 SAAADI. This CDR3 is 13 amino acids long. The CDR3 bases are TGCGCCAGCAGTGAGTCGACAGGGGATACGCAGTATTTT. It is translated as CASSESTGDTQYF.

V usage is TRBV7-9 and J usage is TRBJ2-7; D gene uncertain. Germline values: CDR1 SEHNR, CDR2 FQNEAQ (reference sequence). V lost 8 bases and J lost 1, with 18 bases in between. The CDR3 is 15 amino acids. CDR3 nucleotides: TGTGCCAGCGGCTCCCTGGCCGAAAATTCCTACGAGCAGTACTTC. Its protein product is CASGSLAENSYEQYF.

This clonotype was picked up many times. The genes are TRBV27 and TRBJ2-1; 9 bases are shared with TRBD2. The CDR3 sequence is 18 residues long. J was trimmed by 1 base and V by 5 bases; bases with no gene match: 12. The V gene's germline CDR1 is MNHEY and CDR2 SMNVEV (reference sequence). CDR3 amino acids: CASSPLTSGGRSYNEQFF. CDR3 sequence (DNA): TGTGCCAGCAGTCCTCTAACAAGCGGGGGGCGGTCCTACAATGAGCAGTTCTTC.

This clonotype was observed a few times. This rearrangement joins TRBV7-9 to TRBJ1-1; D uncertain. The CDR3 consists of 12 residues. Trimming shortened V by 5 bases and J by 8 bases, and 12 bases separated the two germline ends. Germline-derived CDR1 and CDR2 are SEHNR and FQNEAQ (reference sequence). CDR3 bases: TGTGCCAGCAGCCATTGGGCGGGGGAAGCTTTCTTT. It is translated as CASSHWAGEAFF.

The CDR3 DNA is TGTGCCAGCAGCTGGGGGGTTTTGCGCGGGAGGGCCAGCGAGCAGTACTTC. This sequence encodes CASSWGVLRGRASEQYF. The rearrangement joins TRBV7-9 to TRBJ2-7, with 9 bases lining up with TRBD2. CDR1 is SEHNR, CDR2 FQNEAQ, per germline (reference sequence). This CDR3 contains 17 residues. With V trimmed by 4 bases and J by 6 bases, 16 bases remained unmatched. The full variable domain, completed using reference TRBV7-9 and TRBJ2-7, is DTGVSQNPRHKITKRGQNVTFRCDPISEHNRLYWYRQTLGQGPEFLTYFQNEAQLEKSRLLSDRFSAERPKGSFSTLEIQRTEQGDSAMYLCASSWGVLRGRASEQYFGPGTRLTVT.

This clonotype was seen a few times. The CDR3 spells CSARDTKSGGNTGELFF. The CDR3 region has the DNA TGCAGTGCTAGAGACACGAAAAGTGGCGGGAACACCGGGGAGCTGTTTTTT. V and J are TRBV20-1 and TRBJ2-2; D is unclear. Germline V lookup: CDR1 DFQATT, CDR2 SNEGSKA (reference sequence). The CDR3 contains 17 residues. The V end lost 0 bases, the J end lost 1 base, and 15 bases lay between the germline ends.

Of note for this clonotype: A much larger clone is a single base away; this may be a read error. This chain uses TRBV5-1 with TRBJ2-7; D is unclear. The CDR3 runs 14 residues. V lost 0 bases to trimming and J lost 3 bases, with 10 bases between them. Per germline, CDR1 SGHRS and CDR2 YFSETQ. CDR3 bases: TGCGCCAGCAGCTTGGCCAACAGCCACTACGAGCAGTACTTC. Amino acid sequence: CASSLANSHYEQYF.

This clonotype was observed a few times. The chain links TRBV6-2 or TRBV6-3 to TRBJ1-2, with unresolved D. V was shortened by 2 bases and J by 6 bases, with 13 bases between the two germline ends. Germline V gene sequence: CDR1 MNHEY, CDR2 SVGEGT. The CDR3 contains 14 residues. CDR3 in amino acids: CASSYAYLEHGYTF. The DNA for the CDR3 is TGTGCCAGCAGTTACGCTTATTTGGAGCATGGCTACACCTTC.

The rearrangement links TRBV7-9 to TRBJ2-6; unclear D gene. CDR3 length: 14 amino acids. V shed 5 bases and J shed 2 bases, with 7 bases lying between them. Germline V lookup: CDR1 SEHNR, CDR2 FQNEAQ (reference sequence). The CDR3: CASSVDPGANVLTF. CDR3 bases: TGTGCCAGCAGCGTTGACCCTGGGGCCAACGTCCTGACTTTC.

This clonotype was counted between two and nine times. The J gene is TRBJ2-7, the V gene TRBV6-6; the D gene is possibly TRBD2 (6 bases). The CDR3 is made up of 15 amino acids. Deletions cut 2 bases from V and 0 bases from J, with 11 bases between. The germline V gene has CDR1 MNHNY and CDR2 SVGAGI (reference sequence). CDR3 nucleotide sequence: TGTGCCAGCAGTTACCCGGACTACGGCTCCTACGAGCAGTACTTC. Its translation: CASSYPDYGSYEQYF.

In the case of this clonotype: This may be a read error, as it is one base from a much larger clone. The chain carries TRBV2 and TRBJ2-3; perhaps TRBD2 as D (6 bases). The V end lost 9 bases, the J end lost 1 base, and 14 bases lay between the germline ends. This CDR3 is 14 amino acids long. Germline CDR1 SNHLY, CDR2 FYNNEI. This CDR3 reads CARTDRLGTDTQYF. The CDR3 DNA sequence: TGTGCCAGGACAGACAGACTAGGCACAGATACGCAGTATTTT.

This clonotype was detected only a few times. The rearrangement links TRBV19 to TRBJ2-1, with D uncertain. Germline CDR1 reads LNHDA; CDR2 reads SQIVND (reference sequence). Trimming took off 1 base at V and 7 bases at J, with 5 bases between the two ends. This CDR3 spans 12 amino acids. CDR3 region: CASSIGWNEQFF. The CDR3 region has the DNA TGTGCCAGTAGTATAGGGTGGAATGAGCAGTTCTTC.

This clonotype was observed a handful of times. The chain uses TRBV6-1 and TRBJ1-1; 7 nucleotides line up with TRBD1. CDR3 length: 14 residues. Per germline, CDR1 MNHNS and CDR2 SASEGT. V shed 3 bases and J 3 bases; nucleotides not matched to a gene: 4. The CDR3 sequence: CASSDRGFYTEAFF. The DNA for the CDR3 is TGTGCCAGCAGTGACAGGGGGTTTTACACTGAAGCTTTCTTT.

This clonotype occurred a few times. This chain's CDR3 is CATFDSEAFF. The CDR3 DNA reads as TGTGCCACTTTTGATTCTGAAGCTTTCTTT. The V gene is TRBV6-1, the J gene TRBJ1-1; D is undetermined. Trimming left V 10 bases short and J 6 bases short, with 9 bases between. CDR3 length: 10 residues. Germline V gene lookup returns CDR1 MNHNS and CDR2 SASEGT.

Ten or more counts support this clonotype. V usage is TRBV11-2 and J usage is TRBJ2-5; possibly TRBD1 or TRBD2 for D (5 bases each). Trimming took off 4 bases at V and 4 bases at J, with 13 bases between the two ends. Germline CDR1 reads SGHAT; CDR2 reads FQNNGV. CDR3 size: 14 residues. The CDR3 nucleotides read TGTGCCAGCAGCTCGACGCAGGGACGAGAGACCCAGTACTTC. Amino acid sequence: CASSSTQGRETQYF.

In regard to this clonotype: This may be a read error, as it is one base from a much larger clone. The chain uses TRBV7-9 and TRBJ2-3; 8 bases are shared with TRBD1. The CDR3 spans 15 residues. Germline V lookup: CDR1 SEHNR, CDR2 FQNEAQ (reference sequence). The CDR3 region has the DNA TGTGCCAGCAGCTTACTGACAGGGGTCACAGGTACGCAGTATTTT. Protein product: CASSLLTGVTGTQYF.

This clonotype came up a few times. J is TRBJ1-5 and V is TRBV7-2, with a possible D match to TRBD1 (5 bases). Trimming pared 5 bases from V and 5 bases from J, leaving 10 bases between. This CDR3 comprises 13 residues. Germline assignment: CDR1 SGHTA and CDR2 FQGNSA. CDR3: CASSPWGHQPQHF. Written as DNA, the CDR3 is TGTGCCAGCAGCCCCTGGGGACATCAGCCCCAGCATTTT.

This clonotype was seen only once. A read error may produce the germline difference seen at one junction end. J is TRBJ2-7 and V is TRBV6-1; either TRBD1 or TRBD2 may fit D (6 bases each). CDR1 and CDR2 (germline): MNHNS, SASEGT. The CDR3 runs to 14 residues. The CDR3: CASDTGRLSYAQYF. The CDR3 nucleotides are TGTGCCAGCGATACAGGGAGGCTCTCCTACGCGCAGTACTTC.

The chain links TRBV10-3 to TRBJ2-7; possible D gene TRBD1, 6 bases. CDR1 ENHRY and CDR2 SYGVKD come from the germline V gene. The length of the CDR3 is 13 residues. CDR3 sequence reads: CGINRDNAYDQYV. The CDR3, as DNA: TGTGGCATCAACCGGGACAACGCCTACGATCAGTACGTC.

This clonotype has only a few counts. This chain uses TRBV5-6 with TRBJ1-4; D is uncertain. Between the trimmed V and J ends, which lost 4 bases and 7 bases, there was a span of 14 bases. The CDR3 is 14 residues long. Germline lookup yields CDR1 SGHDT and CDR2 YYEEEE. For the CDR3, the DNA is TGTGCCAGCAGCCCGGACGCATTAACTGAAAAACTGTTTTTT. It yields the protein CASSPDALTEKLFF.

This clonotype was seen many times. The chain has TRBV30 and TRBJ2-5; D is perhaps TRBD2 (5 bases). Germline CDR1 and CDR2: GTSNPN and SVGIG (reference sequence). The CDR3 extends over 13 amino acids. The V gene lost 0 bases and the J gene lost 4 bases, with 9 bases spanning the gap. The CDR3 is CAWSVLRGETQYF. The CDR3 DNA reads TGTGCCTGGAGTGTACTACGGGGAGAGACCCAGTACTTC.

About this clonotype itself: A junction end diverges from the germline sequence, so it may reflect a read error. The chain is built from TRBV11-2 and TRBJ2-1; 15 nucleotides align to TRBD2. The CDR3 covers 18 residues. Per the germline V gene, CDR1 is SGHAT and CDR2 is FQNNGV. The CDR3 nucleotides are TGTGCCAGCAGCCCGTTAGAGGGACTAGCGGGGGGTATGAATGAGCAGTTATTC. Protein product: CASSPLEGLAGGMNEQLF.

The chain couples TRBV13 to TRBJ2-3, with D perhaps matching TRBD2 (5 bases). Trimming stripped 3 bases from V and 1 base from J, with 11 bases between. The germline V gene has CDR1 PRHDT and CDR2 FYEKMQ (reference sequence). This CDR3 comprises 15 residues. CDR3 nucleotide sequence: TGTGCCAGCAGCTTCGTTGGAGCGGGCACAGATACGCAGTATTTT. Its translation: CASSFVGAGTDTQYF. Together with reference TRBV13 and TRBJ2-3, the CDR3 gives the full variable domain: AAGVIQSPRHLIKEKRETATLKCYPIPRHDTVYWYQQGPGQDPQFLISFYEKMQSDKGSIPDRFSAQQFSDYHSELNMSSLELGDSALYFCASSFVGAGTDTQYFGPGTRLTVL.